The entry below describes one T cell receptor (beta chain). The target antigen is unknown. Sequencing was performed with immunoSEQ multiplex PCR; in TCRdb, only in-frame clones are kept and a portion is missing. The repertoire includes roughly 1,100 clones, about nine tenths of them detected once, and roughly a tenth sits in the top ten. The CDR3 sequence is 14 residues long. CDR1 is SNHLY, CDR2 FYNNEI, per germline. Trimming cost V 3 bases and J 12 bases, with 15 bases left between them. This sample was taken from a study of chemoradiotherapy in HPV16-positive cancers. For the study at large: Candidate HPV-specific T-cell clones and common TCR motifs came from functional assays in a couple of HPV16-positive patients.

Whole-study results and caveats: Functional assays defining HPV-specific T cells used only two HPV16-positive patients. Candidate HPV-specific clones and E7-related TCR motifs grew in tumor during treatment. For HPV16-positive patients, expanding HPV-responsive T cells associated with longer recurrence-free survival.

The chain joins TRBV2 to TRBJ1-6, with a tentative D call TRBD1 (5 bases). The sample was tumor tissue, taken from a patient who underwent chemoradiotherapy. The sequence was obtained from a human donor with HPV-associated anogenital cancer. The CDR3: CASSEGRERGPLHF. CDR3 sequence (DNA): TGTGCCAGCAGTGAGGGACGGGAGAGAGGACCCCTCCACTTT.